This T cell receptor beta chain was recorded in a study of blood T cells in healthy people across ages. Healthy Caucasians from Russia aged 6 to 90 served as donors. The extraction recovered at least 5 micrograms of total RNA per sample. Together with a sample-barcoded 5' primer, a J-beta primer mix was included in a second PCR lasting about 7 to 12 cycles. A template-switch adaptor with 12 random nucleotides tagged each cDNA molecule. Using its own MiXCR run on the 5' RACE reads, TCRdb lists one record per CDR3 protein. The data contain approximately 850,000 distinct CDR3 sequences, roughly 44% of them singletons. The specimen was blood. The TCR originated in a man aged 55 to 70 in good health.

CDR3 coding DNA: TGCGCCAGCAGCGATGGACAGGGGAGCTCCAACGTCCTGACTTTC. Amino acids: CASSDGQGSSNVLTF. The rearrangement uses TRBV5-1 and TRBJ2-6; TRBD1 matches at 9 bases. This CDR3 contains 15 residues. V was pared by 4 bases and J by 8 bases, with 7 bases of the junction left unmatched. The germline CDR1 and CDR2 sequences are SGHRS and YFSETQ.